What follows is one T cell receptor (beta chain) and its context. This entry is derived from a study of T-cell reconstitution after alpha-beta-depleted transplantation in children. Using unique molecular identifiers, the investigators prepared the TCRbeta library. TCRdb re-called the PCR reads through MiXCR, storing one row per CDR3 protein. The table has more than 450,000 distinct CDR3 sequences, approximately 20% seen once; the top ten hold approximately 3%. Germline CDR1 is DFQATT and CDR2 is SNEGSKA (reference sequence). With 0 bases clipped from V and 6 bases from J, the junction kept 7 bases outside the gene matches. The CDR3 spans 15 residues.

Material: PBMCs from the stem cell graft donor, obtained from the stem cell graft. The chain couples TRBV20-1 to TRBJ2-1; TRBD2 matches at 8 bases. The sequence derives from a human donor who donated a stem cell graft to a child with acute lymphoblastic leukemia. CDR3 DNA: TGCAGTGCTAGAGACCTCCGCGGGAGGATCAATGAGCAGTTCTTC. It translates to CSARDLRGRINEQFF.